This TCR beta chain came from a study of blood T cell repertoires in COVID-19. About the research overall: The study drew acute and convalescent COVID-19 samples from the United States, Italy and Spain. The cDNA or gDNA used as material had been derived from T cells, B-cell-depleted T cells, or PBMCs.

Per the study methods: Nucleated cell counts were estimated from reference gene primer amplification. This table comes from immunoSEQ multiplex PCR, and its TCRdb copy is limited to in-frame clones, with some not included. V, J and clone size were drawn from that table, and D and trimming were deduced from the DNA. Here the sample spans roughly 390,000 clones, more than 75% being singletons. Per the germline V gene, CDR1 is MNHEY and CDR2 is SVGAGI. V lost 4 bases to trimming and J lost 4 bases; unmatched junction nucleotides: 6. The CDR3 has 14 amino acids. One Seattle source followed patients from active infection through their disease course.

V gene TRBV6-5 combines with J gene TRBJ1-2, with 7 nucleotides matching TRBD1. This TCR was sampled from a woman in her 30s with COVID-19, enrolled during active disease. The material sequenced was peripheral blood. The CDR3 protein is CASSFGRDSYGYTF. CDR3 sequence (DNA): TGTGCCAGCAGTTTCGGACGGGACAGCTATGGCTACACCTTC.